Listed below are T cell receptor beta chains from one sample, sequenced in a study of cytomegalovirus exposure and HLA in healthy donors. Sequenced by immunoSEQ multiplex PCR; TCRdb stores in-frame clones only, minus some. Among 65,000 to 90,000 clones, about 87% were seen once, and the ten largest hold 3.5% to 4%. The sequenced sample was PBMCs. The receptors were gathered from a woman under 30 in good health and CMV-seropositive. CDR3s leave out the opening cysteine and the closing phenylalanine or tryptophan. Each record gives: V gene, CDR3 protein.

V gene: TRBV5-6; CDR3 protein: ASSLVDRAKDSPLH
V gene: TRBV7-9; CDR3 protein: ASQTWGQGNTGELF
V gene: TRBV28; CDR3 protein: ASSLSLIGGYT
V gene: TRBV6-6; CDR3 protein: ASSRAPGGEKLF
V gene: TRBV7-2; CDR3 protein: ASSQRGGRETQY
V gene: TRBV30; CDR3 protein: AANLDRSNEKLF
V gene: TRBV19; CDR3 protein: ASSAGTGSGNTIY
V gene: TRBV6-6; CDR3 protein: ASSSGQGDYNEQF
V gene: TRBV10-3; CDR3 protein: AIRQGATGNTIY
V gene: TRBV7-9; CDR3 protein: ASSFGQGYTDTQY
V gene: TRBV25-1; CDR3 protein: ASSEGTGEVQPQH